This entry concerns a single TCR beta chain. Its antigen is not identified. The DNA is left out, because the CDR3 cannot be placed on it with certainty; the CDR3 is given as TCRdb lists it. Time point given: peripheral blood 6 weeks after treatment start. The source of the sample is a study of PD-L1 blockade in urothelial cancer. On the study more broadly: Anywhere from 0 to 3 prior chemotherapy regimens had been received by patients. Findings of the study overall: Where pretreatment blood TCR clonality fell below the median, better survival was predicted.

Germline V gene lookup returns CDR1 MDHEN and CDR2 SYDVKM. The CDR3 is 16 residues long, counting both termini. Only in-frame clones appear in the TCRdb table, and some are missing; sequencing was by immunoSEQ multiplex PCR. The sample holds tens of thousands of clones, under 95% seen once. This receptor was taken from a man between 65 and 80 years old with urothelial cancer. This sequence joins TRBV28 and TRBJ2-5; no check of the table's D call, TRBD2, against the DNA was made. This sample comprised PBMCs, obtained around atezolizumab (anti-PD-L1) treatment. The CDR3 is CASSSSRLAGRETQYF.